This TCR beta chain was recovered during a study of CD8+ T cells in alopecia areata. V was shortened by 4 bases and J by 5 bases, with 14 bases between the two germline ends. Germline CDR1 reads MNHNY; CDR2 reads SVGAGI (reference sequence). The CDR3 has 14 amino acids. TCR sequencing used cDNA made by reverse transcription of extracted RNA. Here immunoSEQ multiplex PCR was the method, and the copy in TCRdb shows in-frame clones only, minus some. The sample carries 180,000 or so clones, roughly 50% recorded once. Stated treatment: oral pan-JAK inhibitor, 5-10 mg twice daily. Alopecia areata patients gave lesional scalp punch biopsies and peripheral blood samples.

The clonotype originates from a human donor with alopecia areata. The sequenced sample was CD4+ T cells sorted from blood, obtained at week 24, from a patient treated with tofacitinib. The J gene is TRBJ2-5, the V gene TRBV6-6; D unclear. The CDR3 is CASSSKLSSETQYF. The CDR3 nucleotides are TGTGCCAGCAGTTCAAAACTAAGCTCGGAGACCCAGTACTTC.